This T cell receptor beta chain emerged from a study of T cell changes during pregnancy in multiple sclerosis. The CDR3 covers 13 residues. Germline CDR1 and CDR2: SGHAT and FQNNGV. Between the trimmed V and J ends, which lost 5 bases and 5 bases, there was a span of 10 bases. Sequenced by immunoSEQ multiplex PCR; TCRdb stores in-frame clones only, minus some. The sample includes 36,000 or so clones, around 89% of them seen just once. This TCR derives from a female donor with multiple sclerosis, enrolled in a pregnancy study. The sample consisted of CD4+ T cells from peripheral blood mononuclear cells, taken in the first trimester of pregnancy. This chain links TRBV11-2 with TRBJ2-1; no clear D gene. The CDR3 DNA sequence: TGTGCCAGCAGCAACCGGGTTGACAATGAGCAGTTCTTC. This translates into CASSNRVDNEQFF.